This TCR beta chain was captured in a study of human T cells and chemical hapten exposure. Noted time point: patch test 2, 6 weeks after DPC sensitization. Treatment specified: therapeutic diphenylcyclopropenone sensitization with weekly scalp DPC. Every donor had alopecia and was 18 to 70 years old; all were suitable for DPC. Germline V gene data show CDR1 as LGHNA and CDR2 as YNFKEQ. This CDR3 comprises 15 residues. After removal of 1 base from V and 5 bases from J, the junction contained 4 bases not matched to a gene. This clonotype was seen only a few times. The library put unique molecular identifiers onto individual cDNA molecules. Original data processing: TCRs per sample had a median of about 100,000 and ranged from about 20,000 to 750,000. TCRdb recomputed calls from the RACE reads with MiXCR, one row per CDR3 protein. V and J calls and clone size were set by TCRdb, not the authors. The data hold 75,000 to 95,000 distinct CDR3 sequences, with more than 9.5% observed a single time.

V is TRBV4-2 and J is TRBJ2-7; 11 nucleotides align to TRBD2. The specimen was whole blood, collected in connection with sensitization to the hapten diphenylcyclopropenone (DPC). This sequence was found in a middle-aged man with alopecia areata. Some clones in this sample may be carry-over from other donors' samples. CDR3: CASSQVALAGDEQYF. DNA of the CDR3: TGTGCCAGCAGCCAAGTTGCACTAGCGGGAGACGAGCAGTACTTC.